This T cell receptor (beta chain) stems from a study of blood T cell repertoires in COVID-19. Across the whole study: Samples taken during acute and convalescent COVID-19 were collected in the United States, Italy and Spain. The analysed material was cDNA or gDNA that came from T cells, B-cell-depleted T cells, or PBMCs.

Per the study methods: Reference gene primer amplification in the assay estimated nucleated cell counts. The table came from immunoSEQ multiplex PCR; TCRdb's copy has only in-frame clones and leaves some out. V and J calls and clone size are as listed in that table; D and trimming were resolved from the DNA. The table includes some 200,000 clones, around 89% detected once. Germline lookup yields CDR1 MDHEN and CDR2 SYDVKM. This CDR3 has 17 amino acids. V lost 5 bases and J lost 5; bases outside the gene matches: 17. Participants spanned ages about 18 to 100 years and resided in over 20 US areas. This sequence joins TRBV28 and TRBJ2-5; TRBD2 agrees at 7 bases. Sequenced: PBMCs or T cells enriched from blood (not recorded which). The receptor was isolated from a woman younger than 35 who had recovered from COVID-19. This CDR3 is CASSPSPGGGAWETQYF. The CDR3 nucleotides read TGTGCCAGCAGTCCCTCCCCCGGCGGGGGAGCTTGGGAGACCCAGTACTTC.